The 13 T cell receptor beta chains below were found in one sample sequenced in a study of T cell repertoires in cytomegalovirus infection. One entry per CDR3 protein, called by TCRdb with MiXCR from the reads. The data contain about 740,000 distinct CDR3 sequences, less than 40% of them singletons. Sequenced sample: PBMCs. The receptors come from a human donor in good health (CMV status not recorded). Some clones in this sample may be carry-over from other donors' samples.

In this sample, this clonotype turned up a few times. The CDR3 reads CASSSSDPRWVAGELFF. As DNA, the CDR3 is TGCGCCAGCAGCTCCTCGGACCCGCGCTGGGTGGCCGGGGAGCTGTTTTTT. V is TRBV5-1 and J is TRBJ2-2; D not certain. Germline V gene data show CDR1 as SGHRS and CDR2 as YFSETQ. This CDR3 region has 17 residues. V dropped 3 bases and J dropped 6 bases, with 21 bases sitting between them. Drawing the rest from reference TRBV5-1 and TRBJ2-2, the complete variable domain is KAGVTQTPRYLIKTRGQQVTLSCSPISGHRSVSWYQQTPGQGLQFLFEYFSETQRNKGNFPGRFSGRQFSNSRSEMNVSTLELGDSALYLCASSSSDPRWVAGELFFGEGSRLTVL.

Worth noting for this clonotype: A much larger clone differs from this one at a single base, so this may be a read error. The V gene is TRBV7-2, the J gene TRBJ1-2; 7 bases are a match to TRBD1. Looked up from germline, CDR1 is SGHTA and CDR2 is FQGNSA. CDR3 size: 13 residues. The CDR3, as DNA: TGTGCCAGAAGCTTAGAACAGGGGAAAGGCTACACCTTC. Translation gives CARSLEQGKGYTF.

The chain couples TRBV20-1 to TRBJ2-7; 11 bases map to TRBD1. J lost 4 bases, V lost 6 bases, and 8 bases had no gene match. CDR3 length equals 14 residues. Germline assignment: CDR1 DFQATT and CDR2 SNEGSKA (reference sequence). The CDR3 nucleotides are TGCAGTGCCCAGGACAGGGGGCAGGGTTACGAGCAGTACTTC. Translation: CSAQDRGQGYEQYF.

The J gene is TRBJ1-5, the V gene TRBV12-5, with unresolved D. CDR3 length equals 12 residues. V lost 7 bases and J lost 3, with 7 bases in between. Per germline, CDR1 LGHNT and CDR2 FRNRAP. The CDR3 loop reads CASAVFNQPQHF. The CDR3 DNA reads TGTGCTAGTGCGGTTTTCAATCAGCCCCAGCATTTT.

This clonotype has only a few counts. The rearrangement joins TRBV28 to TRBJ2-3, with D tentatively TRBD2 (6 bases). V lost 9 bases to trimming and J lost 4 bases, with 17 bases between them. The CDR3 runs to 14 residues. Germline V gene data show CDR1 as MDHEN and CDR2 as SYDVKM. DNA for the CDR3: TGTGCCAGTAATAGCGGTAGGGGTTCAGATACGCAGTATTTT. Translating it yields CASNSGRGSDTQYF. Based on the CDR3 plus reference TRBV28 and TRBJ2-3, the full variable domain is DVKVTQSSRYLVKRTGEKVFLECVQDMDHENMFWYRQDPGLGLRLIYFSYDVKMKEKGDIPEGYSVSREKKERFSLILESASTNQTSMYLCASNSGRGSDTQYFGPGTRLTVL.

This clonotype has just a few counts. This chain links TRBV28 with TRBJ2-4; D gene ambiguous. Germline assignment: CDR1 MDHEN and CDR2 SYDVKM. The CDR3 length is 15 residues. Trimming removed 5 bases from V and 0 bases from J, with 11 bases in between. CDR3 coding DNA: TGTGCCAGCAGTCTCTCTGCGTTAGCCAAAAACATTCAGTACTTC. This gives the protein CASSLSALAKNIQYF.

The chain has TRBV15 and TRBJ1-5; D possibly corresponds to TRBD1 (5 bases). V was pared by 0 bases and J by 8 bases, with 14 bases between. The CDR3 is 15 residues long. Per germline, CDR1 LNHNV and CDR2 YYDKDF (reference sequence). The CDR3 sequence: CATSRDRGGVEPQHF. CDR3 bases: TGTGCCACCAGCAGAGATCGGGGGGGGGTTGAGCCCCAGCATTTT.

This chain connects TRBV20-1 to TRBJ2-5; no clear D. The germline V and J ends were trimmed by 3 bases and 2 bases, with 10 bases remaining between them. Germline CDR1 DFQATT, CDR2 SNEGSKA (reference sequence). The CDR3 is 13 residues long. CDR3 residues: CSARGGIQETQYF. In DNA form, the CDR3 reads TGCAGTGCTAGGGGTGGTATACAAGAGACCCAGTACTTC.

The J gene is TRBJ1-2, the V gene TRBV10-3; no clear D gene. The germline V gene encodes CDR1 ENHRY and CDR2 SYGVKD. The CDR3 is made up of 14 amino acids. V lost 5 bases, J lost 8 bases, and 18 bases lay in between. CDR3 sequence (DNA): TGTGCCATCAGTCCAGGTGGAGTCGTGGAGGGCTACACCTTC. Translated, it gives CAISPGGVVEGYTF.

J is TRBJ2-7 and V is TRBV7-2; 8 positions match TRBD1. Looked up from germline, CDR1 is SGHTA and CDR2 is FQGNSA. This CDR3 has 17 amino acids. The V and J ends lost 0 bases and 7 bases, in that order; junction bases with no gene match: 14. The CDR3 DNA follows: TGTGCCAGCAGCTTAGCCACCAGGGGGCTTTCGGCGAGGGAGCAGTACTTC. This sequence encodes CASSLATRGLSAREQYF.

The V and J genes are TRBV12-5 and TRBJ1-1; D is undetermined. The CDR3 runs 15 residues. CDR1 LGHNT and CDR2 FRNRAP come from the germline V gene. Trimming shortened V by 0 bases and J by 1 base, and 9 bases separated the two germline ends. The CDR3 nucleotides are TGTGCTAGTGGTTTGGTAACGTCGGGGAACACTGAAGCTTTCTTT. Translated, it gives CASGLVTSGNTEAFF.

For this clonotype: A much larger clone sits a single nucleotide away, making a read error possible. The genes are TRBV7-2 and TRBJ2-1; the match to TRBD2 covers 11 bases. The CDR3 length is 16 residues. In germline, CDR1 is SGHTA, CDR2 FQGNSA. The junction had 5 bases not matched to a gene; V was cut back by 4 bases and J by 3 bases. The CDR3 DNA is TGTGCCAGCAGCTACACTAGCGGGAGAATCTACAATGAGCAGTTCTTC. It codes for CASSYTSGRIYNEQFF.

The chain links TRBV29-1 to TRBJ2-3; 7 bases are shared with TRBD2. From germline, CDR1 is SQVTM and CDR2 ANQGSEA. CDR3 length: 13 amino acids. The trim removed 6 bases at V and 1 base at J, leaving 4 bases unmatched. The CDR3 DNA reads TGCAGCGTCGACGCGGGGGGCACAGATACGCAGTATTTT. This translates into CSVDAGGTDTQYF.